The 27 T cell receptor beta chains listed next were all sequenced from one sample in a study of breast tumors, draining lymph nodes, adjacent tissues. TCRdb re-called the multiplex PCR reads with MiXCR, one entry per CDR3 protein. The sample records about 14,000 distinct CDR3 sequences, more than 50% being singletons. Sequenced: tumor-adjacent breast tissue. These receptors all come from a female donor with breast cancer. Some clones in this sample may be carry-over from other donors' samples.

The V call is TRBV6-6, the J call TRBJ1-5; no definite D call. This CDR3 spans 16 amino acids. Germline-derived CDR1 and CDR2 are MNHNY and SVGAGI (reference sequence). V was pared by 2 bases and J by 0 bases, with 11 bases between. In nucleotides, the CDR3 is TGTGCCAGCAGTTACGTGGGCTTAGGTAGCAATCAGCCCCAGCATTTT. Translation gives CASSYVGLGSNQPQHF.

This clonotype came up once. V is TRBV20-1 and J is TRBJ2-7, with 7 nucleotides matching TRBD1. The CDR3 spans 13 residues. Germline V CDR1 and CDR2: DFQATT, SNEGSKA (reference sequence). V shed 3 bases, J shed 3 bases, and the junction held 5 bases outside the gene matches. This CDR3 is CSASNTGVYEQYF. The CDR3 nucleotides read TGCAGTGCTAGTAATACAGGGGTCTACGAGCAGTACTTC.

The rearrangement uses TRBV20-1 and TRBJ2-3; possible D gene TRBD2, 6 bases. Germline CDR1 and CDR2: DFQATT and SNEGSKA (reference sequence). The CDR3 contains 14 residues. The V and J ends lost 4 bases and 2 bases respectively, with 13 bases between them. The chain's CDR3 is CSATGTPFTDTQYF. The CDR3 nucleotides read TGCAGTGCTACAGGGACTCCCTTCACAGATACGCAGTATTTT.

The chain employs TRBV29-1 and TRBJ2-4; D unclear. The CDR3 sequence is 14 residues long. V lost 7 bases, J lost 0 bases, and 13 bases lay in between. The V gene's germline CDR1 is SQVTM and CDR2 ANQGSEA. The CDR3 bases are TGCAGCGCAAACGACGGTGTAGCCAAAAACATTCAGTACTTC. It specifies CSANDGVAKNIQYF.

Relative to its sample, this clonotype is medium-sized. The rearrangement links TRBV4-1 to TRBJ2-7; D is perhaps TRBD1 or TRBD2 (6 bases each). The CDR3 is 15 residues long. Germline V gene data show CDR1 as MGHRA and CDR2 as YSYEKL. The V end was cut by 0 bases, the J end by 6 bases, with 15 bases between. The CDR3 loop reads CASSQDIVQGGEQYF. CDR3 bases: TGCGCCAGCAGCCAAGATATAGTACAGGGAGGCGAGCAGTACTTC.

The V gene is TRBV7-2, the J gene TRBJ1-6; tentative D call: TRBD1 (5 bases). V lost 3 bases and J lost 11, with 14 bases in between. Looked up from germline, CDR1 is SGHTA and CDR2 is FQGNSA. The CDR3 consists of 14 residues. The CDR3 DNA reads TGTGCCAGCAGCTTGGACGGGGGAATTCCACCCCTCCACTTT. Its translation is CASSLDGGIPPLHF. The whole variable domain, filled in from reference TRBV7-2 and TRBJ1-6, reads GAGVSQSPSNKVTEKGKDVELRCDPISGHTALYWYRQSLGQGLEFLIYFQGNSAPDKSGLPSDRFSAERTGGSVSTLTIQRTQQEDSAVYLCASSLDGGIPPLHFGNGTRLTVT.

This clonotype was found once. The chain couples TRBV7-9 to TRBJ1-2; tentatively, D is TRBD1 (5 bases). V was trimmed by 0 bases and J by 8 bases, leaving 7 bases between them. From germline, CDR1 is SEHNR and CDR2 FQNEAQ (reference sequence). The CDR3 has 12 residues. The CDR3 bases are TGTGCCAGCAGCTTAGCCGGGGGGGGCTACACCTTC. It codes for CASSLAGGGYTF.

By frequency in the sample, this clonotype is medium-sized. The gene calls are TRBV7-9 and TRBJ2-1; 9 bases agree with TRBD2. The germline V gene encodes CDR1 SEHNR and CDR2 FQNEAQ (reference sequence). The V gene end was trimmed by 5 bases and the J gene end by 0 bases; junction bases not matched to a gene: 5. The CDR3 is 16 residues long. The CDR3 is CASSGLAGSSYNEQFF. CDR3 coding DNA: TGTGCCAGCAGCGGGCTAGCGGGAAGCTCCTACAATGAGCAGTTCTTC.

The V and J genes are TRBV9 and TRBJ1-2; D is unresolved. This CDR3 has 13 amino acids. Germline V CDR1 and CDR2: SGDLS, YYNGEE. The V end lost 2 bases, the J end lost 4 bases, and 9 bases lay between the germline ends. Here the CDR3 DNA reads TGTGCCAGCAGCGTGGACCTTGGCTATGGCTACACCTTC. It encodes CASSVDLGYGYTF.

The CDR3 is CSVGYGGYTF. CDR3 sequence (DNA): TGCAGCGTTGGTTACGGTGGCTACACCTTC. The V call is TRBV29-1, the J call TRBJ1-2; no firm D call. The CDR3 is 10 amino acids. Trimming shortened V by 4 bases and J by 7 bases, and 7 bases separated the two germline ends. Germline V gene sequence: CDR1 SQVTM, CDR2 ANQGSEA.

This rearrangement joins TRBV7-4 to TRBJ2-2; 7 positions match TRBD1. The V and J ends lost 4 bases and 3 bases, in that order; junction bases with no gene match: 8. The germline gives CDR1 SGHVT, CDR2 SQSDAQ. The length of the CDR3 is 16 residues. The CDR3 DNA sequence: TGTGCCAGCAGCTCTTGGACAGGCGGAGACACCGGGGAGCTGTTTTTT. Its translation: CASSSWTGGDTGELFF. Supplemented by reference TRBV7-4 and TRBJ2-2, the full variable domain reads GAGVSQSPRYKVAKRGRDVALRCDSISGHVTLYWYRQTLGQGSEVLTYSQSDAQRDKSGRPSGRFSAERPERSVSTLKIQRTEQGDSAVYLCASSSWTGGDTGELFFGEGSRLTVL.

This clonotype was seen a handful of times. The rearrangement links TRBV7-3 to TRBJ2-2, with D maybe TRBD2 (5 bases). CDR3 size: 13 residues. Germline CDR1 SGHTA, CDR2 FQGTGA. V lost 5 bases and J 7 bases, leaving 11 bases between the germline ends. This CDR3 is CASSPGVFGELFF. The CDR3 DNA reads as TGTGCCAGCAGCCCCGGGGTGTTCGGGGAGCTGTTTTTT. The whole variable domain, remainder taken from reference TRBV7-3 and TRBJ2-2, is GAGVSQTPSNKVTEKGKYVELRCDPISGHTALYWYRQSLGQGPEFLIYFQGTGAADDSGLPNDRFFAVRPEGSVSTLKIQRTERGDSAVYLCASSPGVFGELFFGEGSRLTVL.

On this clonotype: Since a much larger clone is just one base distant, this may be a read error. The J gene is TRBJ1-1, the V gene TRBV5-6, with a tentative D call TRBD1 (6 bases). Germline CDR1 and CDR2: SGHDT and YYEEEE. The V gene lost 0 bases and the J gene lost 9 bases, with 21 bases spanning the gap. This CDR3 has 16 residues. This CDR3 is CASSLVRDRDKWQAFF. The DNA for the CDR3 is TGTGCCAGCAGCTTGGTACGGGACCGGGACAAGTGGCAAGCTTTCTTT.

The CDR3 nucleotides are TGTGCCAGCAGAGATCTGACTCTCACAGATACGCAGTATTTT. As protein: CASRDLTLTDTQYF. V is TRBV11-2 and J is TRBJ2-3; the D is unclear. CDR1 and CDR2 from the germline V gene are SGHAT and FQNNGV. The CDR3 totals 14 residues. Trimming left V 6 bases short and J 2 bases short, with 12 bases between.

This chain joins TRBV12-3 or TRBV12-4 and TRBJ2-7; the match to TRBD2 covers 10 bases. Losses at the gene ends were 5 bases for V and 5 bases for J; bases not matched to a gene: 3. The CDR3 loop spans 13 amino acids. CDR3 nucleotides: TGTGCCAGCAGTCCCACTAGCGGGAACGAGCAGTACTTC. Protein product: CASSPTSGNEQYF.

This clonotype was seen repeatedly, ten times or more. This chain joins TRBV9 and TRBJ2-4; TRBD1 aligns across 10 bases. Germline loops: CDR1 SGDLS, CDR2 YYNGEE. The CDR3 totals 13 residues. V lost 4 bases, J lost 13 bases, and 8 bases stayed unmatched. The CDR3 protein is CASSLGQGPLQYF. The CDR3 bases are TGTGCCAGCAGCCTGGGACAGGGGCCTCTCCAGTACTTC.

This clonotype came up a few times. The chain uses TRBV5-1 and TRBJ2-5, with no clear D. Germline-derived CDR1 and CDR2 are SGHRS and YFSETQ. The ends were cut back, 1 base at V and 1 base at J, with 11 bases in the middle. This CDR3 spans 15 amino acids. This chain's CDR3 is CASSLLPGRQETQYF. Written as DNA, the CDR3 is TGCGCCAGCAGCTTGCTCCCGGGTCGCCAAGAGACCCAGTACTTC.

At least ten counts were recorded for this clonotype. The chain has TRBV19 and TRBJ1-5; tentative D call: TRBD1 (5 bases). Deletions cut 3 bases from V and 5 bases from J, with 11 bases between. The CDR3 sequence is 14 residues long. Germline lookup yields CDR1 LNHDA and CDR2 SQIVND (reference sequence). In DNA form, the CDR3 reads TGTGCCAGTAGTATGGGTGACAGCTATCAGCCCCAGCATTTT. This translates into CASSMGDSYQPQHF.

Within the sample, this clonotype is medium-sized (0.01 to 0.1%). The V and J genes are TRBV15 and TRBJ1-2; D not resolved. The CDR3 is made up of 15 amino acids. V was trimmed by 1 base and J by 4 bases, leaving 13 bases between them. Germline lookup yields CDR1 LNHNV and CDR2 YYDKDF (reference sequence). CDR3 amino acids: CATSRGKSKLYGYTF. For the CDR3, the DNA is TGTGCCACCAGCAGAGGGAAAAGTAAGCTCTATGGCTACACCTTC.

This clonotype is categorized as medium-sized (0.01 to 0.1%). The chain uses TRBV20-1 and TRBJ2-3; D tentatively reads TRBD1 or TRBD2 (5 bases each). CDR1 and CDR2 (germline): DFQATT, SNEGSKA (reference sequence). V lost 0 bases to trimming and J lost 2 bases, with 12 bases between them. This CDR3 region has 15 residues. The CDR3 protein is CSARDLEGYTDTQYF. DNA for the CDR3: TGCAGTGCTAGAGATCTAGAGGGGTACACAGATACGCAGTATTTT.

This clonotype was seen ten or more times. A much more abundant neighbour one base away suggests this may be a read error. The chain links TRBV20-1 to TRBJ2-5; possibly TRBD1 for D (6 bases). This CDR3 is built from 18 residues. With 5 bases removed from V and 3 bases from J, the gap between germline ends came to 28 bases. The germline CDR1 and CDR2 sequences are DFQATT and SNEGSKA (reference sequence). CDR3 in DNA: TGCAGTGCTTTACGTCCCACACTGGGGGCGAGGCGAAAAGAGACCCAGTACTTC. Its translation: CSALRPTLGARRKETQYF.

The V and J genes are TRBV9 and TRBJ2-5, with D perhaps TRBD2 (6 bases). Deletions cut 0 bases from V and 5 bases from J, with 11 bases between. The CDR3 runs to 14 residues. From germline, CDR1 is SGDLS and CDR2 YYNGEE. CDR3 amino acids: CASSVGGGVETQYF. The CDR3 DNA reads as TGTGCCAGCAGCGTAGGAGGAGGGGTCGAGACCCAGTACTTC.

V usage is TRBV13 and J usage is TRBJ1-2; D might be TRBD1 (5 bases). With 5 bases removed from V and 4 bases from J, the gap between germline ends came to 8 bases. Germline values: CDR1 PRHDT, CDR2 FYEKMQ (reference sequence). The CDR3 extends over 12 amino acids. CDR3 loop: CASSAQGYGYTF. CDR3 DNA sequence: TGTGCCAGCAGCGCGCAGGGCTATGGCTACACCTTC. Full variable domain (outside the CDR3, taken from reference TRBV13 and TRBJ1-2): AAGVIQSPRHLIKEKRETATLKCYPIPRHDTVYWYQQGPGQDPQFLISFYEKMQSDKGSIPDRFSAQQFSDYHSELNMSSLELGDSALYFCASSAQGYGYTFGSGTRLTVV.

The chain joins TRBV7-8 to TRBJ2-7, with D perhaps given as TRBD1 or TRBD2 (5 bases each). The CDR3 totals 13 residues. Trimming stripped 5 bases from V and 3 bases from J, with 11 bases between. Germline CDR1 and CDR2: SGHVS and FQNEAQ. The CDR3 loop reads CASSPRGVYEQYF. The CDR3 DNA sequence: TGTGCCAGCAGCCCTCGGGGCGTCTACGAGCAGTACTTC.

By proportion, this clonotype is medium-sized. The rearrangement uses TRBV12-5 and TRBJ1-2; weak D call: TRBD1 (5 bases). This CDR3 has 15 residues. Trimming cost V 0 bases and J 2 bases, with 10 bases left between them. CDR1 is LGHNT, CDR2 FRNRAP, per germline. DNA for the CDR3: TGTGCTAGTGGTTTGGTACTCGGGGGGAACTATGGCTACACCTTC. Encoded protein: CASGLVLGGNYGYTF.

By sample fraction, this clonotype is medium-sized. This chain links TRBV4-1 with TRBJ2-7; TRBD1 aligns across 7 bases. J gave up 5 bases and V 4 bases, and 14 bases lay outside the gene matches. The CDR3 consists of 16 residues. In germline, CDR1 is MGHRA, CDR2 YSYEKL. CDR3 sequence reads: CASSPGDGRGLNEQYF. The CDR3 DNA reads TGCGCCAGCAGCCCCGGTGATGGAAGGGGGCTGAACGAGCAGTACTTC.

J is TRBJ1-5 and V is TRBV20-1, with D hard to call. Germline V gene data show CDR1 as DFQATT and CDR2 as SNEGSKA (reference sequence). Trimming removed 7 bases at V and 1 base at J, with 5 bases between. The CDR3 runs 11 residues. CDR3 coding DNA: TGCAGTGTCGGGAGCAATCAGCCCCAGCATTTT. Amino acid sequence: CSVGSNQPQHF.